The 18 T cell receptor beta chains given below trace back to one sample, sequenced in a study of siplizumab effects on memory and regulatory T cells. Clones were read by immunoSEQ multiplex PCR, and TCRdb kept only the in-frame ones, dropping some. The sample carries under 130,000 clones, roughly 91% recorded once. Sequences were obtained from CD4+ T cells sorted from blood. Every receptor here comes from a human donor in good health.

The CDR3 sequence is CASSIGGRNEQFF. The CDR3 DNA follows: TGTGCCAGTAGTATTGGGGGTCGTAATGAGCAGTTCTTC. The chain couples TRBV19 to TRBJ2-1; D may correspond to TRBD1 or TRBD2 (5 bases each). This CDR3 contains 13 residues. The V end lost 3 bases, the J end lost 7 bases, and 10 bases lay between the germline ends. From germline, CDR1 is LNHDA and CDR2 SQIVND (reference sequence).

The chain links TRBV5-1 to TRBJ1-1; D unclear. Trimming cost V 1 base and J 4 bases, with 14 bases left between them. The V gene's germline CDR1 is SGHRS and CDR2 YFSETQ. The CDR3 runs to 15 residues. In DNA form, the CDR3 reads TGCGCCAGCAGCTTGAACGGGGATGAAGGCACTGAAGCTTTCTTT. Protein product: CASSLNGDEGTEAFF.

The V and J genes are TRBV2 and TRBJ2-7; 8 nucleotides match TRBD1. V gave up 7 bases and J gave up 7 bases; unmatched junction bases: 9. CDR1 is SNHLY and CDR2 is FYNNEI in the germline V gene. The CDR3 is 13 residues long. The DNA for the CDR3 is TGTGCCAGCAACCCGGCAGGGGGCGGGGAGCAGTACTTC. Amino acid sequence: CASNPAGGGEQYF.

V usage is TRBV9 and J usage is TRBJ2-3, with 9 bases lining up with TRBD1. The V gene's germline CDR1 is SGDLS and CDR2 YYNGEE. V trimming: 3 bases; J trimming: 2 bases; junction bases outside the gene matches: 4. This CDR3 region has 15 residues. CDR3 DNA sequence: TGTGCCAGCAGCGGAGGGACAGGGAACACAGATACGCAGTATTTT. This encodes CASSGGTGNTDTQYF.

This chain links TRBV5-5 with TRBJ2-7; no firm D call. V was pared by 0 bases and J by 4 bases, with 5 bases between. This CDR3 has 12 residues. Germline V gene data show CDR1 as SGHKS and CDR2 as YYEKEE (reference sequence). CDR3 sequence reads: CASSLGGYEQYF. CDR3 bases: TGTGCCAGCAGCTTGGGCGGATACGAGCAGTACTTC.

There are a few counts of this clone. The CDR3: CASSPRTGVGYGYTF. CDR3 DNA sequence: TGTGCCAGCAGCCCTCGGACAGGGGTAGGCTATGGCTACACCTTC. The genes are TRBV9 and TRBJ1-2; 9 nucleotides agree with TRBD1. Germline CDR1 reads SGDLS; CDR2 reads YYNGEE. The CDR3 loop spans 15 amino acids. V trimming: 4 bases; J trimming: 4 bases; junction bases outside the gene matches: 8.

CDR3 sequence (DNA): TGTGCCAGCAGTATGGACAGCTCCAATGAAAAACTGTTTTTT. It yields the protein CASSMDSSNEKLFF. The chain has TRBV28 and TRBJ1-4, with D possibly being TRBD1 (6 bases). CDR1 and CDR2 (germline): MDHEN, SYDVKM. CDR3 size: 14 residues. The V end lost 5 bases, the J end lost 5 bases, and 12 bases lay between the germline ends.

This clone was counted once. The chain has TRBV19 and TRBJ1-3; no clear D. With 4 bases removed from V and 5 bases from J, the gap between germline ends came to 6 bases. This CDR3 is 12 amino acids long. Germline V lookup: CDR1 LNHDA, CDR2 SQIVND (reference sequence). CDR3 sequence (DNA): TGTGCCAGTAGTACCTCGAGAAACACCATATATTTT. The encoded protein is CASSTSRNTIYF.

The chain recombines TRBV5-6 with TRBJ1-2; D not certain. The germline V and J ends were trimmed by 0 bases and 5 bases, with 5 bases remaining between them. Germline loops: CDR1 SGHDT, CDR2 YYEEEE. The CDR3 consists of 12 residues. CDR3 sequence reads: CASSLDAYGYTF. The CDR3 DNA reads TGTGCCAGCAGCTTGGATGCGTATGGCTACACCTTC.

The chain combines TRBV25-1 with TRBJ2-5; D perhaps matches TRBD1 (6 bases). The CDR3 spans 15 residues. Trimming shortened V by 5 bases and J by 2 bases, and 15 bases separated the two germline ends. Germline V lookup: CDR1 MGHDK, CDR2 SYGVNS. The CDR3: CASSRPGARQETQYF. The CDR3 DNA reads as TGTGCCAGCAGTCGGCCAGGGGCTCGTCAAGAGACCCAGTACTTC.

The chain employs TRBV30 and TRBJ2-7; D possibly corresponds to TRBD1 (6 bases). Per the germline V gene, CDR1 is GTSNPN and CDR2 is SVGIG (reference sequence). The CDR3 extends over 15 amino acids. V lost 4 bases to trimming and J lost 6 bases, with 22 bases between them. For the CDR3, the DNA is TGTGCCTGGACTCTACAGGGAAAGGCCTACGGCGAGCAGTACTTC. It specifies CAWTLQGKAYGEQYF.

J is TRBJ2-5 and V is TRBV10-2, with unresolved D. The germline V and J ends were trimmed by 6 bases and 6 bases, with 11 bases remaining between them. The CDR3 contains 12 residues. CDR1 is WSHSY, CDR2 SAAADI, per germline. DNA for the CDR3: TGCGCCAGCAGATACTTAGAGAAGACCCAGTACTTC. It yields the protein CASRYLEKTQYF.

The CDR3 bases are TGTGCCAGTAGTAAGGGACGGCAGCCCCAGCATTTT. It encodes CASSKGRQPQHF. The chain carries TRBV19 and TRBJ1-5; the D gene is possibly TRBD1 (5 bases). Germline assignment: CDR1 LNHDA and CDR2 SQIVND (reference sequence). This CDR3 comprises 12 residues. Trimming shortened V by 4 bases and J by 7 bases, and 8 bases separated the two germline ends. The full variable domain, completed using reference TRBV19 and TRBJ1-5, is DGGITQSPKYLFRKEGQNVTLSCEQNLNHDAMYWYRQDPGQGLRLIYYSQIVNDFQKGDIAEGYSVSREKKESFPLTVTSAQKNPTAFYLCASSKGRQPQHFGDGTRLSIL.

The chain carries TRBV6-5 and TRBJ2-1; 11 bases align to TRBD1. Germline V lookup: CDR1 MNHEY, CDR2 SVGAGI. This CDR3 has 16 amino acids. J gave up 8 bases and V 2 bases, and 8 bases lay outside the gene matches. The CDR3 DNA reads TGTGCCAGCAGTTACGTTCCGGACAGGGGGCGGGATGAGCAGTTCTTC. This gives the protein CASSYVPDRGRDEQFF.

The chain carries TRBV10-3 and TRBJ1-2; no definite D call. CDR1 and CDR2 from the germline V gene are ENHRY and SYGVKD. With 2 bases removed from V and 7 bases from J, the gap between germline ends came to 8 bases. There are 12 residues in the CDR3. The CDR3 DNA is TGTGCCATCAGTGAGGGACTTGGTGGCTACACCTTC. Residues: CAISEGLGGYTF.

This clone has just one count. The chain links TRBV30 to TRBJ1-3; a possible D gene is TRBD1 (6 bases). CDR1 GTSNPN and CDR2 SVGIG come from the germline V gene (reference sequence). This CDR3 spans 14 amino acids. The V end was cut by 8 bases, the J end by 0 bases, with 14 bases between. The CDR3 DNA reads as TGTGCCGGCAGAACAGGGACCTCTGGAAACACCATATATTTT. Amino acid sequence: CAGRTGTSGNTIYF. Full variable domain (outside the CDR3, taken from reference TRBV30 and TRBJ1-3): SQTIHQWPATLVQPVGSPLSLECTVEGTSNPNLYWYRQAAGRGLQLLFYSVGIGQISSEVPQNLSASRPQDRQFILSSKKLLLSDSGFYLCAGRTGTSGNTIYFGEGSWLTVV.

CDR3: CASSLARTSGGATPLGDTQYF. The CDR3 nucleotides are TGCGCCAGCAGCTTGGCCAGGACTAGCGGGGGGGCAACACCATTAGGAGATACGCAGTATTTT. The genes are TRBV5-1 and TRBJ2-3, with 15 bases fitting TRBD2. The V gene end was trimmed by 0 bases and the J gene end by 5 bases; junction bases not matched to a gene: 16. Germline V CDR1 and CDR2: SGHRS, YFSETQ. The CDR3 runs 21 residues.

The table lists this clone with a few counts. This rearrangement joins TRBV7-9 to TRBJ1-2; no firm D call. Germline CDR1 is SEHNR and CDR2 is FQNEAQ (reference sequence). V was cut by 6 bases and J by 6 bases, with 8 bases left in between. This CDR3 has 11 residues. This CDR3 is CASSNSDGYTF. CDR3 bases: TGTGCCAGCAGTAACTCTGATGGCTACACCTTC.